These T cell receptor beta chains were read from a single sample in a study of T cells after yellow fever vaccination. TCRdb itself ran the 5' RACE reads through MiXCR, one entry per CDR3 protein. The repertoire has about 74,000 distinct CDR3 sequences, more than 5.5% of them found once; the top ten carry roughly 33%. Specimen: CD8+ T cells sorted from PBMCs, collected 5 days after the first yellow fever vaccination. The receptors here all came from a man between 18 and 29 years old who received the YFV17D yellow fever vaccine. Each CDR3 is given with its conserved first and last residue. The D gene is left open where the match is weak. Expanded clones get a size class; other rows say once, few or many, or leave the size out.

V	J	size	D	DNA	CDR3
TRBV4-1	TRBJ2-2	many	.	TGCGCCAGCAGCCCGGACAGCAGCACCGGGGAGCTGTTTTTT	CASSPDSSTGELFF
TRBV6-2/TRBV6-3	TRBJ1-1	many	TRBD1	TGTGCCAGCAGTTACGACAGGGCCCACACTGAAGCTTTCTTT	CASSYDRAHTEAFF
TRBV24-1	TRBJ2-3	.	.	TGTGCCACCAGTGATCCCAACGATGCAGATACGCAGTATTTT	CATSDPNDADTQYF
TRBV3-1	TRBJ1-2	many	.	TGTGCCAGCAGCCAAGAGGGATTAGCTAACTATGGCTACACCTTC	CASSQEGLANYGYTF
TRBV29-1	TRBJ1-1	many	TRBD1	TGCAGCGTTGAAGCAGGACAGGGGACCACTGAAGCTTTCTTT	CSVEAGQGTTEAFF
TRBV14	TRBJ1-1	.	.	TGTGCCAGCAGCCAAGATGGGGCAGGGTGGACTGAAGCTTTCTTT	CASSQDGAGWTEAFF
TRBV11-2	TRBJ2-1	many	TRBD1	TGTGCCAGCAGCTTCGGGACAGGGCAGAATGAGCAGTTCTTC	CASSFGTGQNEQFF
TRBV6-2/TRBV6-3	TRBJ2-2	many	.	TGTGCCAGCAGTTGGGAGACCGGGGAGCTGTTTTTT	CASSWETGELFF
TRBV19	TRBJ1-1	.	.	TGTGCCAGTGGACGGGGAGCTTTCTTT	CASGRGAFF
TRBV29-1	TRBJ2-2	.	.	TGCAGCGTTGAGGAGGGGTACACCGGGGAGCTGTTTTTT	CSVEEGYTGELFF
TRBV7-6	TRBJ2-1	many	TRBD2	TGTGCCAGCAGCTTGACCGGGGGGGCCGTTAGTGAGCAGTTCTTC	CASSLTGGAVSEQFF
TRBV4-3	TRBJ1-1	.	.	TGCGCCAGCAGCCCTGGGGGGGATTATAACACTGAAGCTTTCTTT	CASSPGGDYNTEAFF
TRBV2	TRBJ2-3	few	.	TGTGCCAGCAGTGAAGGACAAGGCCGTAGGACCACAGATACGCAGTATTTT	CASSEGQGRRTTDTQYF
TRBV20-1	TRBJ1-1	few	TRBD1	TGCAGTGCTAGCAACAGGGGTGCGTTTTCCTTGAACACTGAAGCTTTCTTT	CSASNRGAFSLNTEAFF
TRBV12-3/TRBV12-4	TRBJ1-2	few	.	TGTGCCAGCAGTACCCAGGGGTTCTATGGCTACACCTTC	CASSTQGFYGYTF
TRBV29-1	TRBJ1-1	many	.	TGCAGCGCCAGACTTGGGGGGTCGAACACTGAAGCTTTCTTT	CSARLGGSNTEAFF
TRBV10-3	TRBJ1-1	few	.	TGTGCCATCAGCCAGACAGAGAACACTGAAGCTTTCTTT	CAISQTENTEAFF
TRBV5-1	TRBJ2-1	.	.	TGCGCCAGCAGCTTGCGGCAGGGGAGGAATGAGCAGTTCTTC	CASSLRQGRNEQFF
TRBV27	TRBJ1-6	few	TRBD1	TGTGCCAGCAGTTCTCGGCCGGGACAGGAGATCTATAATTCACCCCTCCACTTT	CASSSRPGQEIYNSPLHF
TRBV5-1	TRBJ2-1	many	TRBD2	TGCGCCAGCAGCTTCGGGGGGAACGTTGAGCAGTTCTTC	CASSFGGNVEQFF
TRBV6-2/TRBV6-3	TRBJ1-5	many	.	TGTGCCAGCAGTTACTCTCTGACGGGATTCAATCAGCCCCAGCATTTT	CASSYSLTGFNQPQHF
TRBV4-2	TRBJ1-2	few	.	TGTGCCAGCAGCCACTTTGGGCAGAACTATGGCTACACCTTC	CASSHFGQNYGYTF
TRBV15	TRBJ2-1	many	.	TGTGCCACCGGTGCCGACCAATACGGTGAGCAGTTCTTC	CATGADQYGEQFF
TRBV10-1	TRBJ2-3	.	.	TGCGCCAGCAGTGAGTCGACGGGGACAGATACGCAGTATTTT	CASSESTGTDTQYF
TRBV27	TRBJ2-3	.	.	TGTGCCAGCAGTTTGGGGTCCGCGGATACGCAGTATTTT	CASSLGSADTQYF
TRBV7-6	TRBJ2-5	many	.	TGTGCCAGCAGCGCCAAACTTTCCGTGGGGGAGACCCAGTACTTC	CASSAKLSVGETQYF
TRBV15	TRBJ1-4	few	TRBD1	TGTGCCACCAAAGATAACAGGGGTCTCGAAGCTAATGAAAAACTGTTTTTT	CATKDNRGLEANEKLFF
TRBV5-1	TRBJ2-2	.	.	TGCGCCAGCAGCTTGGAGGTCCTCCTAGGGAGTGGCACCGTGGAGCTGTTTTTT	CASSLEVLLGSGTVELFF
TRBV12-3/TRBV12-4	TRBJ2-1	few	.	TGTGCCAGCAGTCCGGGCCTGCTCAATGAGCAGTTCTTC	CASSPGLLNEQFF
TRBV12-3/TRBV12-4	TRBJ2-5	.	.	TGTGCCAGCAGTTTGGGGACCGGGGTAGAGACCCAGTACTTC	CASSLGTGVETQYF
TRBV11-2	TRBJ2-5	.	TRBD2	TGTGCCAGCAGCGATCGGACTAGCGGGGGGGCGGAGACCCAGTACTTC	CASSDRTSGGAETQYF
TRBV12-3/TRBV12-4	TRBJ2-1	many	TRBD2	TGTGCCAGCGGCGGGGGGTCTGAGCAGTTCTTC	CASGGGSEQFF
TRBV11-2	TRBJ2-3	many	.	TGTGCCAGCACCTGGATCATACGTCCGAGGCCCGGTAGCGCAGATACGCAGTATTTT	CASTWIIRPRPGSADTQYF
TRBV7-9	TRBJ1-1	few	.	TGTGCCAGCAGCTCCGTCGGGGCGGGTGAAGCTTTCTTT	CASSSVGAGEAFF
TRBV29-1	TRBJ2-1	few	.	TGCAGCGTCGCCGGGACCCCTAGGGGGGAGCAGTTCTTC	CSVAGTPRGEQFF
TRBV7-2	TRBJ1-1	many	.	TGTGCCAGCAGCTTAGGTGCCTCTAAGTTTGAAGCTTTCTTT	CASSLGASKFEAFF
TRBV18	TRBJ1-4	.	.	TGTGCCAGCTCACTAAGCGGCGAATATGAAAAACTGTTTTTT	CASSLSGEYEKLFF
TRBV7-9	TRBJ2-5	many	.	TGTGCCAGCAGCTGGGACGGGGCCCAAGAGACCCAGTACTTC	CASSWDGAQETQYF
TRBV4-1	TRBJ1-1	many	.	TGCGCCAGCAGCCATCCGGGGGGGAACACTGAAGCTTTCTTT	CASSHPGGNTEAFF
TRBV4-3	TRBJ2-3	many	TRBD2	TGCGCCAGCAGCCAACTAGCGGCGGGGACAGATACGCAGTATTTT	CASSQLAAGTDTQYF
TRBV5-5	TRBJ2-1	few	.	TGTGCCAGCAGCTTGGGGGGGGCCTACTACAATGAGCAGTTCTTC	CASSLGGAYYNEQFF
TRBV10-1	TRBJ2-3	.	.	TGCGCCAGCAGTGATGGTCAGCGGTACACAGATACGCAGTATTTT	CASSDGQRYTDTQYF
TRBV12-3/TRBV12-4	TRBJ2-5	few	TRBD1	TGTGCCAGCAGTTTACGGGACAGGGGATTTCAAGAGACCCAGTACTTC	CASSLRDRGFQETQYF
TRBV20-1	TRBJ2-5	few	TRBD2	TGCAGTGTTCAGCAGACTAGCGGGGTTCGAGCGACCCAGTACTTC	CSVQQTSGVRATQYF
TRBV7-3	TRBJ2-3	many	.	TGTGCCAGCAGCTTAGGGCTAGGAGGGGATACGCAGTATTTT	CASSLGLGGDTQYF
TRBV7-3	TRBJ2-1	.	.	TGTGCCAGCAGCCCAATCGGGGGGCCATACAATGAGCAGTTCTTC	CASSPIGGPYNEQFF
TRBV4-3	TRBJ2-2	.	.	TGCGCCAGCAGCCAAGTCCCGGGACCAGCGAACACCGGGGAGCTGTTTTTT	CASSQVPGPANTGELFF
TRBV10-3	TRBJ1-2	few	TRBD1	TGTGCCATCAGCGAGGACAGGGGGAGAGGCTACACCTTC	CAISEDRGRGYTF
TRBV29-1	TRBJ2-1	.	TRBD1	TGCAGCGTTGGGGACAGGGGCAATGAGCAGTTCTTC	CSVGDRGNEQFF
TRBV7-6	TRBJ2-1	many	TRBD1	TGTGCCAGCAACTCAGGGGGCGCATTAAATGAGCAGTTCTTC	CASNSGGALNEQFF
TRBV5-1	TRBJ2-1	many	.	TGCGCCAGCAGCTTTCGGATGTACAATGAGCAGTTCTTC	CASSFRMYNEQFF
TRBV20-1	TRBJ2-4	.	.	TGCAGTGCTAGAGGTTATGGGGGGCCCCAAAACATTCAGTACTTC	CSARGYGGPQNIQYF
TRBV7-9	TRBJ2-1	few	.	TGTGCCAGCAGCTTAGAGCTTCCTGAGCAGTTCTTC	CASSLELPEQFF
TRBV4-1	TRBJ2-1	once	.	TGCGCCAGCAGCCAAGATGGGGGGTCTGAGCAGTTCTTC	CASSQDGGSEQFF
TRBV4-3	TRBJ2-7	.	.	TGCGCCAGCAGCCAGACACGGGCCTACGAGCAGTACTTC	CASSQTRAYEQYF
TRBV5-4	TRBJ1-2	.	.	TGTGCCAGCAGCCTACAGGGTTCCTATGGCTACACCTTC	CASSLQGSYGYTF
TRBV19	TRBJ2-7	.	.	TGTGCCAGTAGTATAGTAGTAGGACGCGAGCAGTACTTC	CASSIVVGREQYF
TRBV5-1	TRBJ1-2	many	TRBD1	TGCGCCAGCAGACCCCCTGGACAGGCTAACTATGGCTACACCTTC	CASRPPGQANYGYTF
TRBV5-5	TRBJ2-5	many	.	TGTGCCAGCAGCCTCCACTTAGTTGAGACCCAGTACTTC	CASSLHLVETQYF